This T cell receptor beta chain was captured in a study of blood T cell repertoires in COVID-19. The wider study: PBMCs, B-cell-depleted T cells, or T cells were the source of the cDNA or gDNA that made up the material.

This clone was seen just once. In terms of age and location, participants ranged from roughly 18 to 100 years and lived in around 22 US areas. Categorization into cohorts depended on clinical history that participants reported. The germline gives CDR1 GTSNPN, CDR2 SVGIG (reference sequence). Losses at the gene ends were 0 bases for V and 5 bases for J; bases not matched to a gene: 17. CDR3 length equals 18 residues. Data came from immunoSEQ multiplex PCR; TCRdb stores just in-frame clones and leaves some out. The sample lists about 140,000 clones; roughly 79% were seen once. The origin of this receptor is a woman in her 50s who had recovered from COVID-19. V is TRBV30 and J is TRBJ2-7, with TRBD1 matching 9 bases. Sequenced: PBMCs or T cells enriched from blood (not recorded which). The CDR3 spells CAWSVLPPWTGDGHEQYF. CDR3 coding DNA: TGTGCCTGGAGTGTACTCCCTCCCTGGACAGGGGACGGCCACGAGCAGTACTTC.